This entry concerns a single TCR beta chain. Its target is not known. The PCR used 52 TRBV and 13 TRBJ primers. The repertoire was sequenced with immunoSEQ multiplex PCR; TCRdb's copy has only in-frame clones and lacks some. The table shows tens of thousands of clones, with about 90% occurring only once. This sample is drawn from a study of regulatory T cells. CDR3 length: 15 residues. V gave up 2 bases and J gave up 6 bases; unmatched junction bases: 6. In germline, CDR1 is MDHEN, CDR2 SYDVKM. Study-wide results and limits: In CD3G-deficient patients, conventional CD4+ T cells were enriched for hydrophobic CDR3 residues at positions 6 and 7. In patients, unique TRB V-J pairs were restricted and V/J usage skewed, especially in Tregs.

A couple of CD3G-deficient patients had more severe autoimmunity; all had some. Patients aged 2 to 39 years had fewer naive and more memory CD4+ and CD8+ T cells. The sequenced sample consisted of conventional CD4+ T cells sorted from blood. The genes are TRBV28 and TRBJ2-1, with 8 positions matching TRBD2. This receptor was taken from a young adult with CD3G deficiency. The CDR3 reads CASSLGTRRSNEQFF. The CDR3 nucleotides read TGTGCCAGCAGTTTAGGGACTAGGCGATCCAATGAGCAGTTCTTC.